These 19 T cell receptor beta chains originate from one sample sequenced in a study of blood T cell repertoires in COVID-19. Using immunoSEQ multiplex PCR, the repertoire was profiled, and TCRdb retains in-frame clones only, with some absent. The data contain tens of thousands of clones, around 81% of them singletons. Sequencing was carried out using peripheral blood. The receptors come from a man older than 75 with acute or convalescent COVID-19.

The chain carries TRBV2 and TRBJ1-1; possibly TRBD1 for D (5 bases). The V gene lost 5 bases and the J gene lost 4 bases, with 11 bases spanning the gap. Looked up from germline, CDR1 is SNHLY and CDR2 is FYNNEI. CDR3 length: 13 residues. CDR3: CASSKTETTEAFF. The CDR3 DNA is TGTGCCAGCAGTAAGACAGAAACCACTGAAGCTTTCTTT. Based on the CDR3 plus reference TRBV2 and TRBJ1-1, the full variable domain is EPEVTQTPSHQVTQMGQEVILRCVPISNHLYFYWYRQILGQKVEFLVSFYNNEISEKSEIFDDQFSVERPDGSNFTLKIRSTKLEDSAMYFCASSKTETTEAFFGQGTRLTVV.

CDR3 amino acids: CASSRGSSDTQYF. In DNA form, the CDR3 reads TGTGCCAGCAGCCGCGGAAGTTCAGATACGCAGTATTTT. This chain uses TRBV3-1 (or the pseudogene TRBV3-2) with TRBJ2-3, with D uncertain. This CDR3 has 13 residues. Trimming shortened V by 4 bases and J by 4 bases, and 9 bases separated the two germline ends. CDR1 and CDR2 from the germline V gene are LGHDT and YNNKEL (reference sequence).

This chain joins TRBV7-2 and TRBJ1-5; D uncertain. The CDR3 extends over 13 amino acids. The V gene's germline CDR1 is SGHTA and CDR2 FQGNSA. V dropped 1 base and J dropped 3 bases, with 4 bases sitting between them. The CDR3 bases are TGTGCCAGCAGCTTAGACTTCAATCAGCCCCAGCATTTT. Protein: CASSLDFNQPQHF.

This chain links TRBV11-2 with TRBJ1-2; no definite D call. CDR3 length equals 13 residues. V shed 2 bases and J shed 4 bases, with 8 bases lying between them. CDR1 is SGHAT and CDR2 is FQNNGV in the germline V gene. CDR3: CASSLHEGYGYTF. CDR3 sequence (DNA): TGTGCCAGCAGCTTACACGAGGGCTATGGCTACACCTTC.

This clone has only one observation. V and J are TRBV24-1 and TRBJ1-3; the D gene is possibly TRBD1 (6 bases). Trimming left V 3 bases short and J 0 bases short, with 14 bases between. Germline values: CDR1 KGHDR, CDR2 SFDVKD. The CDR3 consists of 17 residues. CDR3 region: CATSDEWGGLSGNTIYF. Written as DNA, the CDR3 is TGTGCCACCAGTGATGAATGGGGGGGGCTCTCTGGAAACACCATATATTTT.

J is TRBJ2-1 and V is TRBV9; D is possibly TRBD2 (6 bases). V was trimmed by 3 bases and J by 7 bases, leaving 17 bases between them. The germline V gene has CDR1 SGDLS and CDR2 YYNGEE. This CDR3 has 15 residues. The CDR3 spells CASSATWGLPNEQFF. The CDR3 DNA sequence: TGTGCCAGCAGCGCAACTTGGGGACTTCCAAATGAGCAGTTCTTC.

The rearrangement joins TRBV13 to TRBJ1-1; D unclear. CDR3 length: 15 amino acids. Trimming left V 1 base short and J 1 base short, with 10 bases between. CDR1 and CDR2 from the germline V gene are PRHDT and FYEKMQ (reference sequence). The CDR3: CASSLERVSNTEAFF. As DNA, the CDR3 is TGTGCCAGCAGCTTAGAACGGGTTTCGAACACTGAAGCTTTCTTT.

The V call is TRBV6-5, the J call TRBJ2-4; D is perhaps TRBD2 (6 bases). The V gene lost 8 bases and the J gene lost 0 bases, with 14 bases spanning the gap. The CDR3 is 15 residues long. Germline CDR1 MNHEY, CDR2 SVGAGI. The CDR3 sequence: CASSAGGVAKNIQYF. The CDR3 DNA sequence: TGTGCCAGCTCTGCAGGAGGGGTAGCCAAAAACATTCAGTACTTC.

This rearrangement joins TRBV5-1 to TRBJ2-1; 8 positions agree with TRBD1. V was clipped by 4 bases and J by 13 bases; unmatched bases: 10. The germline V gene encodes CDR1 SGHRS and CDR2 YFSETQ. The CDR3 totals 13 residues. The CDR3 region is CASSVGQGQEQFF. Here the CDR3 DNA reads TGCGCCAGCAGCGTAGGACAGGGACAGGAACAGTTCTTC.

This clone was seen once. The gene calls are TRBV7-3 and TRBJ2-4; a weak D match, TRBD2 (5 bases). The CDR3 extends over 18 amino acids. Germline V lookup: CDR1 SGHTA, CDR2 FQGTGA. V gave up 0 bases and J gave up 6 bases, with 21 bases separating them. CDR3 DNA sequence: TGTGCCAGCAGCTTAACGCCTTGGACCGGAGGAGGAGGAAACATTCAGTACTTC. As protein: CASSLTPWTGGGGNIQYF. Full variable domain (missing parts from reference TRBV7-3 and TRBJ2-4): GAGVSQTPSNKVTEKGKYVELRCDPISGHTALYWYRQSLGQGPEFLIYFQGTGAADDSGLPNDRFFAVRPEGSVSTLKIQRTERGDSAVYLCASSLTPWTGGGGNIQYFGAGTRLSVL.

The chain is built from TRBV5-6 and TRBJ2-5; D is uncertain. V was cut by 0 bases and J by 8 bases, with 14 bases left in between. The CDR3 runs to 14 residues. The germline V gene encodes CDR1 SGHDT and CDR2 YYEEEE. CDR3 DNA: TGTGCCAGCAGCTTGGCCTTCTTAAGAGATACCCAGTACTTC. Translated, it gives CASSLAFLRDTQYF.

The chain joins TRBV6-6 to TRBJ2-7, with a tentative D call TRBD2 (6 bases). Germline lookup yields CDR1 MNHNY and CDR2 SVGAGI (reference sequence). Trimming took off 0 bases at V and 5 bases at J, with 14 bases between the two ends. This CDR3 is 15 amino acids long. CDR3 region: CASSYSGTPGHEQYF. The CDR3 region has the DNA TGTGCCAGCAGTTACTCTGGGACTCCTGGCCACGAGCAGTACTTC.

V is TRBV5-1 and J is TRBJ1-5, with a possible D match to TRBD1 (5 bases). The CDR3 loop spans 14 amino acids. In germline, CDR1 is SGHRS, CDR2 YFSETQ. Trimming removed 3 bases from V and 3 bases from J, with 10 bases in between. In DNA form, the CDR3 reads TGCGCCAGCAGCTCCGGGGGGTACAATCAGCCCCAGCATTTT. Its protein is CASSSGGYNQPQHF. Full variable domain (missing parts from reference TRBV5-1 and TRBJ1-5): KAGVTQTPRYLIKTRGQQVTLSCSPISGHRSVSWYQQTPGQGLQFLFEYFSETQRNKGNFPGRFSGRQFSNSRSEMNVSTLELGDSALYLCASSSGGYNQPQHFGDGTRLSIL.

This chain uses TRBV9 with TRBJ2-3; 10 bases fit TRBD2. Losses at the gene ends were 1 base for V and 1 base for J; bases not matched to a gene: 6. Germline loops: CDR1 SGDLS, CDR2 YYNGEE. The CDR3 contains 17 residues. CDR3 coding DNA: TGTGCCAGCAGCGTAAGCCCTAGCGGGAGTGGCACAGATACGCAGTATTTT. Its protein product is CASSVSPSGSGTDTQYF.

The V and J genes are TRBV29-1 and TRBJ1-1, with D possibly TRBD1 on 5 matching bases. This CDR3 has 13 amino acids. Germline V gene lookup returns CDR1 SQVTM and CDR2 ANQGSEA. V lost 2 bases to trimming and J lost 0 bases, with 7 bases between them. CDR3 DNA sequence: TGCAGCGTTGAACAGGGTCTGAACACTGAAGCTTTCTTT. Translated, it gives CSVEQGLNTEAFF.

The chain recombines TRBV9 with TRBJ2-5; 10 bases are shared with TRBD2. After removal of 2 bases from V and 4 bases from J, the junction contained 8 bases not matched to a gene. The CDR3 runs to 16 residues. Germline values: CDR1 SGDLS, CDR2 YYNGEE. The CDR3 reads CASSVGSGRTGETQYF. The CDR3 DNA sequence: TGTGCCAGCAGCGTTGGTAGCGGGAGGACGGGAGAGACCCAGTACTTC. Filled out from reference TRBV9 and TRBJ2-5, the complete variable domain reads DSGVTQTPKHLITATGQRVTLRCSPRSGDLSVYWYQQSLDQGLQFLIQYYNGEERAKGNILERFSAQQFPDLHSELNLSSLELGDSALYFCASSVGSGRTGETQYFGPGTRLLVL.

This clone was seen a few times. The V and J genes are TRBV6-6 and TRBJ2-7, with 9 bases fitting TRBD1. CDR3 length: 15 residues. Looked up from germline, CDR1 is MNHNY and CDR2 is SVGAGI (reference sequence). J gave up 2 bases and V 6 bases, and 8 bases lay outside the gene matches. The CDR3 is CASSPKGQGPYEQYF. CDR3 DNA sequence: TGTGCCAGCAGCCCCAAGGGACAGGGACCCTACGAGCAGTACTTC.

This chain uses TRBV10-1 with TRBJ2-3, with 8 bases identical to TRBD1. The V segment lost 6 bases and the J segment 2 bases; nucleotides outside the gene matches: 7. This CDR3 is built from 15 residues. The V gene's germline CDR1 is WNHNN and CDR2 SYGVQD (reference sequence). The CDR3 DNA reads TGCGCCAGCAGCTTTGGACAGGGTTACACAGATACGCAGTATTTT. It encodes CASSFGQGYTDTQYF.

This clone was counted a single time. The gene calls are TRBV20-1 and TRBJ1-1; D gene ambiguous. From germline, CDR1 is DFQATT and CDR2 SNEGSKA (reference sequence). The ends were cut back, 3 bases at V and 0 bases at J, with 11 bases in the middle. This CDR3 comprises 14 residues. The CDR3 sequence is CSASGALMNTEAFF. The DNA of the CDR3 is TGCAGTGCTAGTGGCGCCTTAATGAACACTGAAGCTTTCTTT.